One and the same sample provided the 8 T cell receptor beta chains below, sequenced in a study of cytomegalovirus exposure and HLA in healthy donors. The PCR was carried out with 60 Vbeta primers and 13 Jbeta primers. The data were produced by immunoSEQ multiplex PCR, yet TCRdb's version contains in-frame clones alone and is incomplete. Among about 130,000 clones, approximately 87% were seen once, and the ten largest hold more than 4.5%. The specimen sequenced was PBMCs. These receptors were obtained from a woman under 40 in good health and CMV-seronegative.

This clone has only one observation. The chain couples TRBV19 to TRBJ1-5; 9 nucleotides match TRBD1. V lost 7 bases, J lost 6 bases, and 4 bases stayed unmatched. Germline V gene lookup returns CDR1 LNHDA and CDR2 SQIVND (reference sequence). This CDR3 is built from 13 residues. The CDR3 coding sequence is TGTGCCAGTATGGGACAGGGAGCTCAGCCCCAGCATTTT. Protein product: CASMGQGAQPQHF.

The chain combines TRBV23-1 with TRBJ2-7; a possible D gene is TRBD1 (6 bases). TRBV23-1 is an ORF for which the function is uncertain. The V end lost 3 bases, the J end lost 3 bases, and 15 bases lay between the germline ends. The CDR3 is 15 residues long. The CDR3 is CASSHSQTGYYEQYF. The CDR3 region has the DNA TGCGCCAGCAGTCATAGCCAAACAGGGTACTACGAGCAGTACTTC.

The CDR3 DNA follows: TGTGCCAGCAGCGTGGTAGCGGGATACTCCTACAATGAGCAGTTCTTC. It translates to CASSVVAGYSYNEQFF. The J gene is TRBJ2-1, the V gene TRBV9, with TRBD2 matching over 8 bases. The CDR3 is made up of 16 amino acids. CDR1 SGDLS and CDR2 YYNGEE come from the germline V gene. V lost 2 bases and J lost 0; bases outside the gene matches: 4. Full variable domain (outside the CDR3, taken from reference TRBV9 and TRBJ2-1): DSGVTQTPKHLITATGQRVTLRCSPRSGDLSVYWYQQSLDQGLQFLIQYYNGEERAKGNILERFSAQQFPDLHSELNLSSLELGDSALYFCASSVVAGYSYNEQFFGPGTRLTVL.

The rearrangement links TRBV5-4 to TRBJ2-5; 8 nucleotides align to TRBD1. The V and J ends lost 2 bases and 5 bases, in that order; junction bases with no gene match: 8. CDR1 and CDR2 from the germline V gene are SGHNT and YYREEE (reference sequence). The length of the CDR3 is 15 residues. DNA of the CDR3: TGTGCCAGCAGCTTAAGACAGGGGTCAATTGAGACCCAGTACTTC. Protein sequence: CASSLRQGSIETQYF.

V is TRBV7-9 and J is TRBJ1-2, with 8 positions matching TRBD1. Germline CDR1 is SEHNR and CDR2 is FQNEAQ (reference sequence). This CDR3 has 15 amino acids. The V segment lost 3 bases and the J segment 3 bases; nucleotides outside the gene matches: 6. CDR3 residues: CASSFPGGADYGYTF. The DNA for the CDR3 is TGTGCCAGCAGCTTTCCAGGGGGCGCGGACTATGGCTACACCTTC.

CDR3 coding DNA: TGTGCCAGCTCACGGGACAGTTCCAGCTATGGCTACACCTTC. It yields the protein CASSRDSSSYGYTF. The V and J genes are TRBV18 and TRBJ1-2; 7 positions match TRBD1. CDR3 size: 14 residues. The ends lost 4 bases at V and 4 bases at J; junction bases unmatched: 6. Germline V gives CDR1 KGHSH, CDR2 LQKENI.

The V and J genes are TRBV6-5 and TRBJ2-1; perhaps TRBD2 as D (6 bases). This CDR3 contains 16 residues. V was cut by 2 bases and J by 2 bases, with 13 bases left in between. Germline V CDR1 and CDR2: MNHEY, SVGAGI. The CDR3 coding sequence is TGTGCCAGCAGTTACACTTTTAGCGGAGCCTACAATGAGCAGTTCTTC. It yields the protein CASSYTFSGAYNEQFF.

In regard to this clone: Its ends do not fully match the called genes, so a read error is possible. The chain carries TRBV7-9 and TRBJ2-7; D might be TRBD1 (6 bases). Germline assignment: CDR1 SEHNR and CDR2 FQNEAQ (reference sequence). This CDR3 is built from 15 residues. DNA of the CDR3: TGTTCCAGCAGCTTAGTTGTACAGGGACGCTACGAGCAGTACTTC. It is translated as CSSSLVVQGRYEQYF.